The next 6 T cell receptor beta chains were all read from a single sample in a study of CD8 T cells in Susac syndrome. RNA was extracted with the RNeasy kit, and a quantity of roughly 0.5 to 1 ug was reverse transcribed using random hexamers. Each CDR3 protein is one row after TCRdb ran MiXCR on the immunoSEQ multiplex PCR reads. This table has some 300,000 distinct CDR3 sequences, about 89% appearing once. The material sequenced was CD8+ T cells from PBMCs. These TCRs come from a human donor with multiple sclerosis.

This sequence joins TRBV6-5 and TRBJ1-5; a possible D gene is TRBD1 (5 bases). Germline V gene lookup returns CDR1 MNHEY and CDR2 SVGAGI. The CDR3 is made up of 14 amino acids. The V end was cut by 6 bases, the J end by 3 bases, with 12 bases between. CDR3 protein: CASRPTGFNQPQHF. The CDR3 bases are TGTGCCAGCAGACCCACAGGCTTCAATCAGCCCCAGCATTTT.

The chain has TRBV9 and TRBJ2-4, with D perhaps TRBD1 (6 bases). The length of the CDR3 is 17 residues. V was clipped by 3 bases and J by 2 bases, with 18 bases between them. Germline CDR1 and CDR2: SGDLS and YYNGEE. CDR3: CASSAGGRGLTKNIQYF. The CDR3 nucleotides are TGTGCCAGCAGCGCCGGTGGCAGGGGCCTAACCAAAAACATTCAGTACTTC.

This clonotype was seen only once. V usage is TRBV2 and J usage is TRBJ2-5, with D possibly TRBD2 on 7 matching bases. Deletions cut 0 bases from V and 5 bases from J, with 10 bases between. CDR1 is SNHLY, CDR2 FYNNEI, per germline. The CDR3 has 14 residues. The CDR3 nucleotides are TGTGCCAGCAGTGAAGCGGGGGGGCAGGAGACCCAGTACTTC. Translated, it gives CASSEAGGQETQYF.

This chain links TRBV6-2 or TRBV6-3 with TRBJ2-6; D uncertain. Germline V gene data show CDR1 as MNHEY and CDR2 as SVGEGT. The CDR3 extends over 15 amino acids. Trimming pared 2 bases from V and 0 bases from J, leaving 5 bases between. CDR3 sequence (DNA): TGTGCCAGCAGTTACGGCCTCTCTGGGGCCAACGTCCTGACTTTC. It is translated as CASSYGLSGANVLTF.

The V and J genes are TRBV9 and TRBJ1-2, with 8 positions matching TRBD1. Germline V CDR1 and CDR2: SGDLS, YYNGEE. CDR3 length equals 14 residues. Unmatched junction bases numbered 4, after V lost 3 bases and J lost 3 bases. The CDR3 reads CASSAAGGDYGYTF. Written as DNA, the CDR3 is TGTGCCAGCAGCGCCGCAGGGGGCGACTATGGCTACACCTTC.

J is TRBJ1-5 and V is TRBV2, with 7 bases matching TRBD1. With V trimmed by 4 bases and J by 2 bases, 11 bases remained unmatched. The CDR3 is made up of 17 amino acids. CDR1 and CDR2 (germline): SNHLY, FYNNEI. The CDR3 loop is CASSGSGQRLGNQPQHF. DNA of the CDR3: TGTGCCAGCAGTGGATCGGGACAGAGGCTTGGCAATCAGCCCCAGCATTTT.